This T cell receptor beta chain was documented in a study of cytomegalovirus exposure and HLA in healthy donors. General study findings and limits: Association of a missense DCLRE1C variant with TCR beta V- and J-gene trimming was reported in a later analysis.

Regarding donors, all were healthy bone marrow donors. Amplification used 60 Vbeta primers and 13 Jbeta primers. Profiled with immunoSEQ multiplex PCR; TCRdb holds only in-frame clones, not every one. The sample consists of 150,000 or so clones, around 83% of them appearing once. Notes on this clone: Its matching antigen is unknown.

Sequenced: PBMCs. The TCR comes from a man over 45 in good health and CMV-seropositive.

The CDR3, as DNA: TGCGCCAGCAGCTCTTCGACTAGCGGGACCGGGGAGCTGTTTTTT. This codes for CASSSSTSGTGELFF. The gene calls are TRBV5-1 and TRBJ2-2; 10 nucleotides align to TRBD2. Germline V gene sequence: CDR1 SGHRS, CDR2 YFSETQ. The CDR3 runs to 15 residues. V dropped 3 bases and J dropped 5; count of bases not matched to a gene: 4.